The entry that follows covers one T cell receptor (beta chain) sequence. The sample originates from a study of cytomegalovirus exposure and HLA in healthy donors. The germline V gene has CDR1 MNHEY and CDR2 SMNVEV (reference sequence). This CDR3 has 16 amino acids. The V end was cut by 1 base, the J end by 1 base, with 11 bases between. 60 Vbeta and 13 Jbeta primers were used in PCR. Sequencing was performed with immunoSEQ multiplex PCR; in TCRdb, only in-frame clones are kept and a portion is missing. The sample consists of some 140,000 clones, more than 70% of them appearing once. The receptor was derived from a male donor in good health and CMV-seropositive. Material for sequencing was PBMCs. The rearrangement joins TRBV27 to TRBJ2-1; D is possibly TRBD2 (6 bases). In nucleotides, the CDR3 is TGTGCCAGCAGTTTATACGGCGGGGTGTCCTACAATGAGCAGTTCTTC. It yields the protein CASSLYGGVSYNEQFF.